This TCR beta chain stems from a study of blood T cell repertoires in COVID-19 (dated by TCRdb to the early 2020s). At the level of the whole study: Samples from collaborators originated in the United States, Italy and Spain and spanned both the acute and convalescent phases of COVID-19. The prospective study material was composed of cDNA or gDNA derived from T cells, B-cell-depleted T cells, or PBMCs. Where available, HLA class I and class II types were obtained from metadata supplied by the sample provider rather than from assay-based typing. The sample metadata nearly always contained a de-identified subject ID, COVID-19 status, age in years and sex. The samples were drawn from the first 160 participants of the ongoing ImmuneRACE study and from 950 to 1,500 subjects provided by 6 global collaborators. The repertoires were made available in a free public database intended to serve as a resource for research on the immune response to SARS-CoV-2. Subjects who had been exposed to COVID-19, were actively infected with it, or had recovered from it provided the deeply sampled blood TCRbeta repertoires that made up the dataset.

From the germline V gene, CDR1 is MGHDK and CDR2 is SYGVNS. Its CDR3 holds 16 amino acids, cysteine through phenylalanine. Just CDR3 DNA is preserved here, 48 bases in frame from base 1. A distance of 13 bases separates the germline ends of V and J, which lose 0 bases and 2 bases respectively. Beyond this particular receptor, the publication reports: How much clinical and demographic metadata was included differed by source and by participant, and the metadata was provided uncurated.

A word on this clone: Its recognized antigen is unknown. Base qualities are not provided; no much larger clone lies one nucleotide away.

Whole blood was collected in K2EDTA tubes by collaborating institutions according to the institutions' own protocols. For TCRbeta analysis, collaborators shipped samples as frozen whole blood, isolated PBMCs, or DNA extracted from either of those sample types. TCRbeta CDR3 regions were amplified from genomic DNA by means of the immunoSEQ Assay, a bias-controlled multiplex PCR. The original methods were these. Within the assay, amplification of reference gene primers was used to estimate how many nucleated cells each sample contained. To quantify the absolute abundance of each unique TCRbeta CDR3 rearrangement, sequence reads were collapsed and filtered. For each sample, productive Simpson clonality was calculated as the square root of Simpson's diversity index across productive rearrangements. TCRdb re-hosts the immuneACCESS table, in-frame sequences only. Its copies lack some clones; in the studies checked, an unresolved V gene accounts for under half of them, and the cause for the rest is not known. The V and J calls and the clone size are those of that table, but D and trimming were determined from the DNA. Present in this sample are 180,000 or so clones, 80% to 90% of which were seen just once. Clones ranked in the top ten supply 2.5% of the sample.

The sequencing sample was made of peripheral blood. The receptor was derived from a man in his forties with active or convalescent COVID-19. Here the chain combines TRBV25-1 and TRBJ1-2; a weak D assignment points to TRBD1 (6 bases agree). The nucleotide sequence reads as follows: TGTGCCAGCAGTGAATATGGTCGGACAGAGAACTATGGCTACACCTTC. This translates into CASSEYGRTENYGYTF.